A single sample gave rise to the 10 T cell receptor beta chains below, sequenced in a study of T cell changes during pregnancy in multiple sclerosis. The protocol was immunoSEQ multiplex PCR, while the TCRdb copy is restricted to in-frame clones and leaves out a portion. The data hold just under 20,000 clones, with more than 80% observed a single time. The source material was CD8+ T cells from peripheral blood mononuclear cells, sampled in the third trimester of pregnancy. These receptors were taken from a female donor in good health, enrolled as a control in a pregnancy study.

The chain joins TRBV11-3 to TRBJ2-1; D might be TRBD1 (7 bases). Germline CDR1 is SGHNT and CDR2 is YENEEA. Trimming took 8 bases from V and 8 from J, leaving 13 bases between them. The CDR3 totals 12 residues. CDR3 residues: CASGGGADEQFF. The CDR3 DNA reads TGTGCCAGCGGAGGGGGCGCGGATGAGCAGTTCTTC. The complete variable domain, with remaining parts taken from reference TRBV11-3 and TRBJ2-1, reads EAGVVQSPRYKIIEKKQPVAFWCNPISGHNTLYWYLQNLGQGPELLIRYENEEAVDDSQLPKDRFSAERLKGVDSTLKIQPAELGDSAVYLCASGGGADEQFFGPGTRLTVL.

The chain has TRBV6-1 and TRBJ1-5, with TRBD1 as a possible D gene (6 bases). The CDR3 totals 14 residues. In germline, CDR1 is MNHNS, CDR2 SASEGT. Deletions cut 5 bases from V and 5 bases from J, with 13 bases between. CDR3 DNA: TGTGCCAGCAGTCCCCGACAGGCTTATCAGCCCCAGCATTTT. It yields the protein CASSPRQAYQPQHF.

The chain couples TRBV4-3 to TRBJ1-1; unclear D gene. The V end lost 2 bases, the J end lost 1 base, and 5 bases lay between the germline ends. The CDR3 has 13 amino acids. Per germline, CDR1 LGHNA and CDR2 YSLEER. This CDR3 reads CASSQRGNTEAFF. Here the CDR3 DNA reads TGCGCCAGCAGCCAAAGAGGGAACACTGAAGCTTTCTTT.

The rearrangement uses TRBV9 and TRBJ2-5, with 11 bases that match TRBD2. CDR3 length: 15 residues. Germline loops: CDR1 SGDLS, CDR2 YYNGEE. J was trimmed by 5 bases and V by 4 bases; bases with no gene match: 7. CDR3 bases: TGTGCCAGCAGCATTAGCGGGGGGGCCGGGGAGACCCAGTACTTC. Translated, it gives CASSISGGAGETQYF.

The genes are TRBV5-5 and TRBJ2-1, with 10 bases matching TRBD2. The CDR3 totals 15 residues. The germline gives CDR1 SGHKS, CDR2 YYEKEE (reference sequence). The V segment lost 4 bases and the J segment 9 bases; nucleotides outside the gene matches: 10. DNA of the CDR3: TGTGCCAGCAGCCAAACCAGCGGGGGGGGAGGTGAGCAGTTCTTC. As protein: CASSQTSGGGGEQFF.

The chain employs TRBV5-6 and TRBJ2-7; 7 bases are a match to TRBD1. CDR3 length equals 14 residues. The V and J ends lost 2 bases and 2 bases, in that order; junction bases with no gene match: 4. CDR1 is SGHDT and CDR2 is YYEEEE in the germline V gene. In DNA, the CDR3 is TGTGCCAGCAGCTTTCCGACAGGGACCTACGAGCAGTACTTC. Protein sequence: CASSFPTGTYEQYF.

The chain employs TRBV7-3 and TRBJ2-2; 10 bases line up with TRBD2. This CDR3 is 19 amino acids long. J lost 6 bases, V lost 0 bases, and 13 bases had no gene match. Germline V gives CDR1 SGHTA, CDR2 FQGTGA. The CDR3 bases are TGTGCCAGCAGCTTAACGGGGGCTAGCGGGGGAAATCCGGCCGGGGAGCTGTTTTTT. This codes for CASSLTGASGGNPAGELFF. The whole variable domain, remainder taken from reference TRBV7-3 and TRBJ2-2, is GAGVSQTPSNKVTEKGKYVELRCDPISGHTALYWYRQSLGQGPEFLIYFQGTGAADDSGLPNDRFFAVRPEGSVSTLKIQRTERGDSAVYLCASSLTGASGGNPAGELFFGEGSRLTVL.

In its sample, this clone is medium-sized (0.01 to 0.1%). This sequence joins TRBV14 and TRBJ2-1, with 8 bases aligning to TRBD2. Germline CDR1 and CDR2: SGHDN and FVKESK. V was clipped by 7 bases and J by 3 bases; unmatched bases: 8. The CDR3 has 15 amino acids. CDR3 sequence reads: CASTSKAGVYNEQFF. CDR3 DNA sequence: TGTGCCAGCACTTCCAAAGCGGGGGTCTACAATGAGCAGTTCTTC. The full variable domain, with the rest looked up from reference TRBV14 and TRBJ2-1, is EAGVTQFPSHSVIEKGQTVTLRCDPISGHDNLYWYRRVMGKEIKFLLHFVKESKQDESGMPNNRFLAERTGGTYSTLKVQPAELEDSGVYFCASTSKAGVYNEQFFGPGTRLTVL.

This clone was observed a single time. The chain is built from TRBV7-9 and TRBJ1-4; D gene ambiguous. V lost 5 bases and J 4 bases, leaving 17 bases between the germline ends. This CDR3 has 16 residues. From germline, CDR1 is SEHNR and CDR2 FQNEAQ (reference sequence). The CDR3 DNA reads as TGTGCCAGCAGCACATCGGCCGGGATAAATAATGAAAAACTGTTTTTT. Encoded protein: CASSTSAGINNEKLFF.

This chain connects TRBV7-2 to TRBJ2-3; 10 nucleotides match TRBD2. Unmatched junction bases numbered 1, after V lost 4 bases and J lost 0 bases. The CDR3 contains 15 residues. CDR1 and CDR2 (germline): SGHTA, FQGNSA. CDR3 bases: TGTGCCAGCAGCTCTAGCGGGAGTAGCACAGATACGCAGTATTTT. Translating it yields CASSSSGSSTDTQYF.